This TCR beta chain is drawn from a study of blood T cell repertoires in COVID-19. The repertoire was sequenced with immunoSEQ multiplex PCR; TCRdb's copy has only in-frame clones and lacks some. Among more than 35,000 clones listed, 70% to 80% were seen once. Germline V gene lookup returns CDR1 MDHEN and CDR2 SYDVKM. Trimming removed 8 bases at V and 11 bases at J, with 19 bases between. The CDR3 spans 13 residues. This clonotype originated in a man between 65 and 80 years old with acute or convalescent COVID-19. This chain uses TRBV28 with TRBJ1-5, with a weak D call TRBD1 (6 bases). Sequencing used peripheral blood. CDR3: CASCLGALGAQHF. CDR3 DNA sequence: TGTGCCAGCTGCTTGGGGGCACTGGGGGCCCAGCATTTT.